The clone carrying this TCR beta chain was seen ten or more times. These data originate in a study of early T cells in non-severe SARS-CoV-2 infection. Per the germline V gene, CDR1 is DFQATT and CDR2 is SNEGSKA (reference sequence). The junction had 19 bases not matched to a gene; V was cut back by 5 bases and J by 6 bases. CDR3 length: 18 amino acids. TCRdb reanalysed the 5' RACE reads using MiXCR and keeps one entry per CDR3 protein. Of 33,000 or so distinct CDR3 sequences in the sample, approximately 5.8% were seen once. This sequence originates from an adult who was a healthcare worker with PCR-confirmed SARS-CoV-2 infection or an uninfected control (not recorded which). V is TRBV20-1 and J is TRBJ1-5, with 10 bases fitting TRBD1. Sample: whole blood. CDR3 nucleotide sequence: TGCAGTGCTCTAAAATCGAACGCCGGGACAGGGGCCGCTCAGCCCCAGCATTTT. Its translation is CSALKSNAGTGAAQPQHF.